This T cell receptor (beta chain) was profiled in a study of blood T cell repertoires in COVID-19. Overall study: Researchers got acute and convalescent COVID-19 samples from the United States, Italy and Spain. PBMCs, B-cell-depleted T cells, or T cells provided the cDNA or gDNA that made up the material.

Germline CDR1 KGHDR, CDR2 SFDVKD. Trimming pared 0 bases from V and 3 bases from J, leaving 10 bases between. This CDR3 has 15 amino acids. Per the study methods: It was from reference gene primer amplification that nucleated cell counts were estimated. Sequencing used immunoSEQ multiplex PCR; TCRdb keeps in-frame clones, though not all of them. V and J calls plus clone size are reproduced from that table; the DNA served to infer D and trimming. Found here are around 70,000 clones, approximately 80% of them singletons; the top ten hold less than 45%. The specimen sequenced was peripheral blood. The chain employs TRBV24-1 and TRBJ1-2, with D maybe TRBD1 (5 bases). The clonotype comes from a man of 80 years or more with acute or convalescent COVID-19. Here the CDR3 DNA reads TGTGCCACCAGTGATTTGCAAGTACAGGACTATGGCTACACCTTC. Amino acid sequence: CATSDLQVQDYGYTF.